This T cell receptor (beta chain) was captured by sequencing in a study of T-cell memory formation after mild COVID-19 (dated by TCRdb to the early 2020s). Background for the entire study: TCR sequence clusters from the two donors were found to be largely donor specific. In a couple of donors, T-cell clones that expanded and contracted after mild COVID-19 were tracked by sequencing TCRalpha and TCRbeta repertoires over time. Two young, previously healthy adult volunteers made up the cohort, one male and one female. General conclusions and limits of the study: Only a couple of mild cases were covered in the study, and larger cohorts including severe cases with pre-infection samples were considered necessary. Clones that contracted from day 15 to 85 showed balanced CD4/CD8 phenotypes, whereas a second wave of clones that expanded from day 15 to 37 leaned towards CD4+. SARS-CoV-2 specificity of the second-wave clones peaking on day 37 was not confirmed. Contracting CD4+ clones were located mainly in the CM and EM memory subsets, whereas CD8+ clones were found to be enriched in EMRA. The detection of some responding clones in pre-infection memory suggests that pre-existing cross-reactive memory T cells joined the SARS-CoV-2 response.

A note on this clonotype: The antigen it recognizes is unknown. Qualities for individual bases were not recorded, and no much larger clone is one base off.

From cysteine to phenylalanine, the CDR3 is 12 amino acids long. Kept here is only the CDR3 DNA, which spans 36 bases and is read in frame from base 1. V and J lose 7 bases and 4 bases, and a span of 13 bases separates them. Reading the germline V gene gives CDR1 SQVTM and CDR2 ANQGSEA. TCRdb shows the sequencer as Illumina NovaSeq 6000. cDNA libraries for TCRalpha and TCRbeta were prepared by 5'RACE using constant-segment primers, with sample barcodes and unique molecular identifiers added. Trizol reagent was used to extract RNA from every sample. Library amplification was performed in two PCR steps, and a second sample barcode and Illumina TruSeq adapters were introduced in the second step. Libraries were sequenced on an Illumina NovaSeq with 2 x 150 bp paired-end reads. For the original study's pipeline: With migec v1.2.7, reads were demultiplexed and then collapsed into UMI-guided consensus sequences. Using mixcr v2.1.11, UMI consensuses were aligned to TRA and TRB V and J templates and then assembled into clonotypes. A clonotype was counted as expanded or contracted only when both edgeR and NoisET called the clonotype significant, with the noise models trained on biological replicates. For edgeR calls, the thresholds were a false discovery rate-adjusted p below 0.01 and a log2 fold-change of 1. PCA with hierarchical clustering of max-normalized trajectories of the 1000 most abundant clonotypes was used as exploratory dynamics analysis. Separately sequenced CD4+ and CD8+ repertoires were used to assign a CD4 or CD8 phenotype to each responding clone. TCRdb's own reprocessing of the public reads used fastp at Q25 and MiXCR and kept productive beta chains. Identical CDR3 proteins give one entry, which carries the most common genes and DNA. These V and J calls originate from TCRdb's pipeline instead of the authors' own analysis. The sample contains roughly 250,000 distinct CDR3 sequences, 16% of them found a single time. The ten biggest clones cover roughly a fifth of the sample.

Ficoll-Paque density gradient centrifugation was the method used to isolate PBMCs. The rearranged chain carries TRBV29-1 and TRBJ1-2, with TRBD1 tentatively as D gene (6 bases match). The material sequenced was PBMCs or a T cell subset sorted from them (not recorded which). This sequence originates from a man younger than 35 who had mild COVID-19 (a few samples of this study predate the infection). The sample titles of this study are shuffled in the database, so cell type and time point are left out; the donor was told from shared clones. The CDR3 sequence is CSDQQGFYGYTF. The DNA sequence follows: TGCAGCGACCAACAGGGTTTCTATGGCTACACCTTC.